This is a list of T cell receptor beta chains from one sample in a study of PD-1 blockade in classical Hodgkin lymphoma. Generated by immunoSEQ multiplex PCR, the TCRdb table keeps only in-frame clones and is missing some. The repertoire includes over 75,000 clones, 90% of them detected once, and about 2.9% sits in the top ten. The source material was peripheral blood mononuclear cells (PBMCs), sampled before the fourth cycle of nivolumab. Receptors originate from a human donor with classical Hodgkin lymphoma. The CDR3 runs from the conserved cysteine through the conserved F or W. The order of the fields is V gene, D gene, clone size, J gene, CDR3 protein, CDR3 DNA. The D gene is left open where the match is weak. Clone size is shown for a subset of rows, as once, few, many or a class of expanded clone.

v_gene: TRBV5-6
d_gene: -
abundance: -
j_gene: TRBJ2-7
CDR3aa: CASSRLYEQYF
CDR3nt: TGTGCCAGCAGCAGACTGTACGAGCAGTACTTC

v_gene: TRBV30
d_gene: TRBD2
abundance: -
j_gene: TRBJ2-1
CDR3aa: CAWNRLSGGSYNEQFF
CDR3nt: TGTGCCTGGAACCGTCTTAGCGGGGGGTCCTACAATGAGCAGTTCTTC

v_gene: TRBV18
d_gene: TRBD1
abundance: -
j_gene: TRBJ1-2
CDR3aa: CASSPVKTGLGYTF
CDR3nt: TGTGCCAGCTCACCCGTAAAGACAGGGTTGGGCTACACCTTC

v_gene: TRBV4-3
d_gene: -
abundance: -
j_gene: TRBJ1-1
CDR3aa: CASSQSGLLNTEAFF
CDR3nt: TGCGCCAGCAGCCAATCGGGACTCCTGAACACTGAAGCTTTCTTT

v_gene: TRBV6-5
d_gene: TRBD1
abundance: -
j_gene: TRBJ1-2
CDR3aa: CASTRTGNYGYTF
CDR3nt: TGTGCCAGCACCAGGACAGGGAACTATGGCTACACCTTC

v_gene: TRBV11-2
d_gene: -
abundance: -
j_gene: TRBJ2-1
CDR3aa: CASSGTSGTFSYNEQFF
CDR3nt: TGTGCCAGCAGCGGCACCTCCGGGACGTTTTCCTACAATGAGCAGTTCTTC

v_gene: TRBV9
d_gene: -
abundance: -
j_gene: TRBJ2-7
CDR3aa: CASSVGGGPNYEQYF
CDR3nt: TGTGCCAGCAGCGTAGGAGGAGGGCCGAACTACGAGCAGTACTTC

v_gene: TRBV6-1
d_gene: TRBD1
abundance: -
j_gene: TRBJ1-5
CDR3aa: CASRQTGGGQPQHF
CDR3nt: TGTGCCAGCAGGCAAACAGGGGGCGGTCAGCCCCAGCATTTT

v_gene: TRBV18
d_gene: -
abundance: -
j_gene: TRBJ1-4
CDR3aa: CASSQFATNEKLFF
CDR3nt: TGTGCCAGCTCACAGTTTGCAACTAATGAAAAACTGTTTTTT

v_gene: TRBV2
d_gene: -
abundance: -
j_gene: TRBJ2-7
CDR3aa: CASRYAYEQYF
CDR3nt: TGTGCCAGCAGGTACGCCTACGAGCAGTACTTC

v_gene: TRBV27
d_gene: -
abundance: -
j_gene: TRBJ2-6
CDR3aa: CASSPLLSSGANVLTF
CDR3nt: TGTGCCAGCAGTCCCCTCCTGAGCTCTGGGGCCAACGTCCTGACTTTC

v_gene: TRBV27
d_gene: TRBD1
abundance: -
j_gene: TRBJ2-1
CDR3aa: CASSFGLRGPGINEQFF
CDR3nt: TGTGCCAGCAGTTTTGGTCTTAGGGGGCCCGGGATCAATGAGCAGTTCTTC

v_gene: TRBV6-1
d_gene: -
abundance: -
j_gene: TRBJ1-1
CDR3aa: CASNPLPPLTTEAFF
CDR3nt: TGTGCCAGCAACCCACTCCCCCCCCTGACCACTGAAGCTTTCTTT

v_gene: TRBV11-1
d_gene: -
abundance: -
j_gene: TRBJ1-6
CDR3aa: CASSSVPGIIGADSPLHF
CDR3nt: TGTGCCAGCAGCTCAGTCCCGGGGATAATAGGCGCAGATTCACCCCTCCACTTT

v_gene: TRBV30
d_gene: -
abundance: -
j_gene: TRBJ1-2
CDR3aa: CAWSVIGDSSYGYTF
CDR3nt: TGTGCCTGGAGTGTTATAGGGGACTCTTCTTATGGCTACACCTTC

v_gene: TRBV28
d_gene: TRBD1
abundance: once
j_gene: TRBJ2-1
CDR3aa: CASSLLYAGQGSNEQFF
CDR3nt: TGTGCCAGCAGTTTATTGTACGCGGGACAGGGGAGCAATGAGCAGTTCTTC

v_gene: TRBV5-1
d_gene: -
abundance: few
j_gene: TRBJ2-5
CDR3aa: CASSLAYSSVGGETQYF
CDR3nt: TGCGCCAGCAGCTTGGCCTACAGTTCGGTTGGCGGAGAGACCCAGTACTTC

v_gene: TRBV28
d_gene: -
abundance: -
j_gene: TRBJ2-7
CDR3aa: CASSEGAKSYEQYF
CDR3nt: TGTGCCAGCAGTGAAGGGGCCAAATCCTACGAGCAGTACTTC

v_gene: TRBV6-4
d_gene: -
abundance: -
j_gene: TRBJ2-2
CDR3aa: CASAPEAGTKTGELFF
CDR3nt: TGTGCCAGCGCCCCTGAGGCAGGGACGAAAACCGGGGAGCTGTTTTTT

v_gene: TRBV9
d_gene: -
abundance: few
j_gene: TRBJ1-2
CDR3aa: CASSAVGYGYTF
CDR3nt: TGTGCCAGCAGCGCCGTTGGATATGGCTACACCTTC

v_gene: TRBV6-6
d_gene: TRBD1
abundance: -
j_gene: TRBJ2-7
CDR3aa: CASRLRTGSYEQYF
CDR3nt: TGTGCCAGCAGACTTCGGACAGGGTCCTACGAGCAGTACTTC

v_gene: TRBV19
d_gene: -
abundance: -
j_gene: TRBJ2-3
CDR3aa: CASSYSGEPTDTQYF
CDR3nt: TGTGCCAGTAGCTATTCGGGGGAACCCACAGATACGCAGTATTTT

v_gene: TRBV19
d_gene: TRBD1
abundance: -
j_gene: TRBJ1-2
CDR3aa: CASSITRGNGYTF
CDR3nt: TGTGCCAGTAGTATAACCAGGGGGAATGGCTACACCTTC

v_gene: TRBV5-6
d_gene: -
abundance: -
j_gene: TRBJ2-7
CDR3aa: CASRHGSEQYF
CDR3nt: TGTGCCAGCAGACACGGAAGTGAGCAGTACTTC

v_gene: TRBV11-2
d_gene: -
abundance: -
j_gene: TRBJ1-1
CDR3aa: CASSFTGTEAFF
CDR3nt: TGTGCCAGCAGCTTCACGGGGACTGAAGCTTTCTTT

v_gene: TRBV30
d_gene: TRBD1
abundance: -
j_gene: TRBJ1-2
CDR3aa: CAWTAQAGQHYGYTF
CDR3nt: TGTGCCTGGACAGCCCAAGCGGGACAGCACTATGGCTACACCTTC

v_gene: TRBV28
d_gene: -
abundance: -
j_gene: TRBJ2-7
CDR3aa: CASSFWQGRYEQYF
CDR3nt: TGTGCCAGCAGTTTTTGGCAGGGACGCTACGAGCAGTACTTC

v_gene: TRBV27
d_gene: TRBD2
abundance: -
j_gene: TRBJ2-1
CDR3aa: CASSYTGTKEFF
CDR3nt: TGTGCCAGCAGTTATACCGGGACTAAGGAGTTCTTC